The table lists the clone carrying this TCR beta chain with many counts. Its antigen remains unidentified. The sample belongs to a study of CD8 T cells in ankylosing spondylitis. The CDR3 has 15 amino acids. V gave up 7 bases and J gave up 8 bases, with 20 bases separating them. TCRdb redid the calling of the 5' RACE reads with MiXCR, one entry per CDR3 protein. The sample shows around 480,000 distinct CDR3 sequences, 15% to 20% of them seen only once. Study outcomes and limitations: A motif of 7 to 9 highly homologous TCR beta variants was seen as apparently characteristic of ankylosing spondylitis blood.

The clonotype comes from a male donor with ankylosing spondylitis. The specimen was blood, either unsorted or a sorted T cell fraction (not recorded which). V gene TRBV12-3 or TRBV12-4 combines with J gene TRBJ1-4; no firm D call. CDR3 coding DNA: TGTGCCAGCAAACCTCCGGGAGGTCGTCAGGAAAAACTGTTTTTT. The encoded protein is CASKPPGGRQEKLFF.